The 9 T cell receptor beta chains below all came from one sample that was sequenced in a study of tumor-infiltrating lymphocytes in primary liver carcinoma. It was from about 19-30 mg of unsorted bulk tissue that RNA and DNA were co-extracted. Priming with a constant-region primer yielded TCR beta cDNA from about 450 ng total RNA. Each TCR beta library was derived from three nested multiplex PCR rounds that employed slightly modified ARM-PCR. The first two PCR rounds, approximately 10 cycles each, used TRBV1-TRBV30 forward primers and a C-beta reverse primer. TCRdb ran MiXCR on the multiplex PCR reads and lists one entry per CDR3 protein. The table lists more than 95,000 distinct CDR3 sequences, around 60% of them singletons. Sample: liver tumor tissue from sampling region 3. Subset reported: tumor region T3, left-lateral pole. The receptors here all came from a woman aged 55-75 years with primary liver carcinoma and hepatitis B virus infection.

This clonotype came up many times. The chain carries TRBV4-2 and TRBJ2-1, with D maybe TRBD2 (6 bases). Looked up from germline, CDR1 is LGHNA and CDR2 is YNFKEQ. Trimming removed 3 bases from V and 3 bases from J, with 12 bases in between. This CDR3 has 15 residues. The chain's CDR3 is CASSHPERVYNEQFF. In nucleotides, the CDR3 is TGTGCCAGCAGCCACCCAGAGCGGGTCTACAATGAGCAGTTCTTC.

Comments on this clonotype: This clone may be a read error of a much larger clone one base away. The chain is built from TRBV6-2 or TRBV6-3 and TRBJ2-3; D is possibly TRBD1 (5 bases). In germline, CDR1 is MNHEY, CDR2 SVGEGT. This CDR3 comprises 14 residues. For the CDR3, the DNA is TGTGCCAGCAGTTACGGGGCCAGCACAGATATGCAGTATTTT. As protein: CASSYGASTDMQYF.

Regarding this clonotype: A read error is likely, as this CDR3 ends without the conserved phenylalanine or tryptophan. No DNA is shown, since the ends of the CDR3 on it are uncertain; the CDR3 is the one TCRdb lists. This sequence joins TRBV11-2 and TRBJ2-1; the DNA was not compared with TRBD1, the D call given in the table. From germline, CDR1 is SGHAT and CDR2 FQNNGV. Inclusive of both ends, the CDR3 amounts to 12 amino acids. CDR3 loop: CASSARGNEQFL.

Turning to this clonotype: This may come from a read error, since a much larger clone is one base off. This sequence joins TRBV4-1 and TRBJ1-3, with D perhaps matching TRBD1 (5 bases). The germline CDR1 and CDR2 sequences are MGHRA and YSYEKL. The CDR3 is 16 residues long. Trimming removed 7 bases at V and 0 bases at J, with 16 bases between. The chain's CDR3 is CASIRQPGDSGNTIYF. CDR3 in DNA: TGCGCCAGCATCCGACAGCCGGGGGACTCTGGAAACACCATATATTTT.

As DNA, the CDR3 is TGTGCCAGCAGCTTGGCGAGACAGGGGGCGTATCAGCCCCAGCATTTT. Protein: CASSLARQGAYQPQHF. J is TRBJ1-5 and V is TRBV5-6; 10 positions agree with TRBD1. CDR3 length: 16 residues. CDR1 is SGHDT and CDR2 is YYEEEE in the germline V gene. The junction had 5 bases not matched to a gene; V was cut back by 0 bases and J by 5 bases.

Comment on this clonotype: This may be a read error: a much more frequent sequence differs by one nucleotide. The chain recombines TRBV6-5 with TRBJ2-7, with 10 positions matching TRBD1. This CDR3 is 15 amino acids long. Germline CDR1 reads MNHEY; CDR2 reads SVGAGI. CDR3 region: CANSGRDRGSYEQYF. CDR3 DNA: TGTGCCAACAGTGGTAGGGACAGGGGTTCCTACGAGCAGTACTTC.

Concerning this clonotype itself: With a much larger clone just one base away, this may be a read error. The V call is TRBV29-1, the J call TRBJ2-2, with a weak D call TRBD2 (5 bases). The CDR3 length is 13 residues. The germline V gene encodes CDR1 SQVTM and CDR2 ANQGSEA. The CDR3 spells CRGGHGDTGELFF. In DNA, the CDR3 is TGCAGGGGTGGTCACGGGGACACCGGGGAGCTGTTTTTT.

This clonotype was counted ten times or more. The gene calls are TRBV5-4 and TRBJ2-5; possible D gene TRBD2, 6 bases. This CDR3 spans 14 amino acids. Germline-derived CDR1 and CDR2 are SGHNT and YYREEE (reference sequence). V was trimmed by 1 base and J by 2 bases, leaving 9 bases between them. CDR3 DNA: TGTGCCAGCAGCTTGAGGCTAGCGCAAGAGACCCAGTACTTC. The encoded protein is CASSLRLAQETQYF. Full variable domain (remainder filled in from reference TRBV5-4 and TRBJ2-5): ETGVTQSPTHLIKTRGQQVTLRCSSQSGHNTVSWYQQALGQGPQFIFQYYREEENGRGNFPPRFSGLQFPNYSSELNVNALELDDSALYLCASSLRLAQETQYFGPGTRLLVL.

This clonotype was observed a single time. This may arise from a read error, as a much more abundant clone is one base away. This sequence joins TRBV14 and TRBJ2-3; tentatively, D is TRBD2 (6 bases). The V end lost 4 bases, the J end lost 6 bases, and 17 bases lay between the germline ends. CDR3 length: 15 residues. Germline loops: CDR1 SGHDN, CDR2 FVKESK. CDR3 DNA: TGTGCCAGCAGCCCAGGAGGGGCCCTCGGGGATACGCAGTATTTT. Translating it yields CASSPGGALGDTQYF.